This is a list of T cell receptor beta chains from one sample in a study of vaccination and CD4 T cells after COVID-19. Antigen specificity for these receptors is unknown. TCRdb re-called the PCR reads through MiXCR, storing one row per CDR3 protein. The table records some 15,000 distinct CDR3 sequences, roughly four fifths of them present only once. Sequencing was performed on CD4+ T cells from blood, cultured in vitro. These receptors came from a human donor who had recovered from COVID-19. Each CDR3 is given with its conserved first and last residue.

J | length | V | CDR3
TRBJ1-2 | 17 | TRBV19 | CASLPGGSGTGDYGYTF
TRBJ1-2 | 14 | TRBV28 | CASSRVLANYGYTF
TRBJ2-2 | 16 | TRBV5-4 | CASSLTSGRQTGELFF
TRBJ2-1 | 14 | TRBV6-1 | CASRGAGVIPEQFF
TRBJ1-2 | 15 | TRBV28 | CASSTQAGDGYGYTF
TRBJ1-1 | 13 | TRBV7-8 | CASSPRTGFEAFF
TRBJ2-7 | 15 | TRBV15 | CATSRDLNRVHEQYF
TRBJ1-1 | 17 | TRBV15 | CATSRDSHGRMNTEAFF
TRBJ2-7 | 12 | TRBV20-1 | CSARGLWGEQYF
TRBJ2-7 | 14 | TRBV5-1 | CASSSGQMTYEQYF
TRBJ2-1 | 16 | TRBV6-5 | CASSYSPAAPYNEQFF
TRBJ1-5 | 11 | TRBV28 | CASVSNQPQHF
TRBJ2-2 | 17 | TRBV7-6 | CASSLATGPTPTGELFF
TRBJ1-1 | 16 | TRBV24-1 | CATSDFSRTGTTEAFF
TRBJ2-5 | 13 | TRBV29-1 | CSVVTAPVETQYF
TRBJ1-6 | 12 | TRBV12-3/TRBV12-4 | CASSSPFSPLHF
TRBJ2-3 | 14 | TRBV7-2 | CASRPTGSTDTQYF
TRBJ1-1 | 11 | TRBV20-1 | CSAKGLTGAFF
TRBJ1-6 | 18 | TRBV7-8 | CASSLFLDRGREESPLHF
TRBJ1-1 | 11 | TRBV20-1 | CSGQQNTEAFF
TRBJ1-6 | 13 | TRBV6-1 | CASSGVHNSPLHF
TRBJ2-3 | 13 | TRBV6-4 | CASSDSLGSTQYF
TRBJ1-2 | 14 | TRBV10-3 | CASTEQGGNYGYTF
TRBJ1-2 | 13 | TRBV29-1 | CSVVAGNDDGYTF
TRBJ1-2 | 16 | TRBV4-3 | CASSQDLPRGDYGYTF
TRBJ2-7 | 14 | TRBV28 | CASSFSNPSYEQYF
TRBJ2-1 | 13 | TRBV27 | CANRLALYNEQFF
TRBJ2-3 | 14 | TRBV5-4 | CASSSLAATDTQYF
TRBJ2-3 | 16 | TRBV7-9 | CASSLGLAGNTDTQYF
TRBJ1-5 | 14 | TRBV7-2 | CASSLEPGRQPQHF
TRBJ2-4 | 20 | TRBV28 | CASSFSPTSGVDLAKNIQYF
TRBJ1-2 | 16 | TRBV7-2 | CASSLAGTARLYGYTF
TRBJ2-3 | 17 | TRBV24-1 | CATSGLGDRINTDTQYF
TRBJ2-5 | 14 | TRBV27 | CASRLSSVWETQYF
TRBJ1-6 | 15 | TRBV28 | CASLNGGSVGSPLHF
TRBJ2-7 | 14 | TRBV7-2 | CASSPGLATHQQYF
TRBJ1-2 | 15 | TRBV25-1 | CASSEAMTGSYGYTF
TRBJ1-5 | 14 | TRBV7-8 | CASSLGQGNQPQHF